Given below is one TCR beta chain in context. This clone was seen a few times. The clone's antigen remains unknown. No base quality values were provided; no much bigger clone lies one nucleotide off. Each donor gave one peripheral blood draw, averaging approximately 110 mL, which was collected into heparinised tubes. Using a panel that included CD45RO, CCR7, CD25, CD127, CD95 and CD27, naive, central memory, regulatory and stem cell-like memory CD4+ T cells were sorted on a BD FACSAria II. Purity was above 95% for every sorted population. Right away, PBMCs were isolated by Lymphoprep density gradient centrifugation and were stained directly, with no culture step. To minimize batch effects, samples were stained and sorted in pairs, one healthy donor with one patient per experiment. This entry is derived from a study of beta chain features in type 1 diabetes listed by TCRdb under 2018. Background on the whole study: Patients and healthy donors did not differ in mean age, gender distribution, total cell number or subset yield. Whereas all 30 or so donors provided naive and central memory subsets, regulatory and stem cell-like memory subsets were isolated from just 8 patients and roughly eight healthy donors. The study compared TCRB repertoires of sorted circulating CD4+ T cell subsets between recently diagnosed type 1 diabetes patients and matched healthy donors. A total of 90 million to 120 million sorted cells were examined across all samples, and a strong correlation was observed between cell number per subset and RNA yield. On the study overall, not on this receptor specifically: The naive, central memory and regulatory TCRB repertoires appeared to resemble one another more closely among patients than among healthy donors. Because the HLA sub-analyses included only small numbers of individuals, any influence of HLA type on TCRB rearrangement was left unresolved. Because cDNA rather than genomic DNA was sequenced, highly expressing activated cells could have been over-represented, although no difference in activation and CD3 levels was found between groups. PCR may preferentially amplify shorter templates, but because patient and control samples were amplified and corrected together, any resulting skew would affect both groups equally. A moderate but significant shortening of TCRB CDR3 length was observed in type 1 diabetes patients in all four CD4+ subsets. At VDJ recombination sites, type 1 diabetes patients had fewer insertions and more deleted nucleotides, which implies abnormalities in thymic rearrangement.

Via the germline V gene (reference sequence), CDR1 is GTSNPN and CDR2 SVGIG. The CDR3 has 12 amino acids, counting the end cysteine and phenylalanine. The CDR3 DNA has 36 bases and is translated from base 1. Trimming takes 2 bases from V and 6 bases from J, and the germline ends sit 10 bases apart. All of the isolated RNA was reverse transcribed with the High Capacity cDNA Reverse Transcription Kit, so expressed TCRB transcripts were sequenced. Deep immunoSEQ sequencing was applied to naive, central memory and regulatory T cell samples, giving an average of about 3.4 million total reads per sample. After sorted cells were lysed in RLT buffer, RNA was extracted with DNase-treated RNeasy Micro or Mini kits, with the choice depending on cell number. To prevent cross-contamination, each cell subset was processed individually, whereas patient and healthy donor samples were processed jointly. The immunoSEQ multiplex PCR was used to amplify TCRB sequences from cDNA, yielding 87-bp fragments that span the CDR3 region. The amplicons were sequenced using the Illumina HiSeq platform. The original methods were these. Synthetic template baselines were used to correct PCR bias computationally, reads within Hamming distance 2 were collapsed, and singletons that could not be merged were discarded. Reads were aligned to IMGT to assign V, D and J genes, CDR3 length, and insertions or deletions at six rearrangement sites. Within each subset, clonotype counts were normalized to sorted cell number, after which true diversity and Gini coefficients were computed with the tcR R package. The overlap coefficient, calculated on TCRB nucleotide sequences, was used to quantify repertoire sharing. As a proxy for the pre-selection repertoire, out-of-frame TCRB sequences from naive cells were analyzed. Held by TCRdb, this immuneACCESS table contains in-frame sequences only and omits some clones. Under half of the omission traces to an unresolved V gene where checked; the cause of the rest is unknown. V and J calls and clone size follow that table, whereas D and trimming were derived from the DNA. The sample table lists about 650,000 clones, around 12% of them with a count of one. The ten largest make up around 0.12% of the sample.

The receptor's source is a man between 25 and 39 years old with type 1 diabetes. Sequencing was done on a sample of naive CD4+ T cells from blood. The cell subset or site label for this specimen denotes: true naive CD4+ T cells. The V and J genes are TRBV30 and TRBJ1-2; the D gene assignment is ambiguous. Here is the DNA: TGTGCCTGGAGTCTACCCCCCAATGGCTACACCTTC. This gives the protein CAWSLPPNGYTF.